What follows are 23 T cell receptor beta chains derived from one specimen sequenced in a study of identical twins. TCRdb reprocessed the 5' RACE reads via MiXCR and lists one record per CDR3 protein. The data hold a few hundred thousand distinct CDR3 sequences, with 12% observed a single time. The data were also submitted as part of a second study, on yellow fever vaccine responses in identical twins.

Sequencing was performed on CD8+ T cells sorted from blood. Receptor source: a young woman in good health.

The chain recombines TRBV7-6 with TRBJ2-7; TRBD1 might be the D (7 bases). V lost 10 bases and J lost 9, with 28 bases in between. The CDR3 runs to 15 residues. Germline V CDR1 and CDR2: SGHVS, FNYEAQ. In DNA form, the CDR3 reads TGTGCCACTAGCGAGGTCGACAGGGTAACGGCAAGGCAGTACGTC. This codes for CATSEVDRVTARQYV.

This clonotype appeared a few times. The rearrangement joins TRBV11-1 to TRBJ2-2; weak D call: TRBD2 (5 bases). The germline V and J ends were trimmed by 5 bases and 1 base, with 8 bases remaining between them. Germline V gene lookup returns CDR1 SGHAT and CDR2 FQDESV (reference sequence). The CDR3 loop spans 14 amino acids. The CDR3 is CASSKLGNTGELFF. As DNA, the CDR3 is TGTGCCAGCAGCAAACTAGGGAACACCGGGGAGCTGTTTTTT.

This clonotype was picked up a small number of times. The chain employs TRBV3-1 and TRBJ2-1; D assignment may be TRBD1 or TRBD2 (5 bases each). This CDR3 is built from 18 residues. Trimming removed 4 bases from V and 3 bases from J, with 22 bases in between. Germline assignment: CDR1 LGHDT and CDR2 YNNKEL (reference sequence). The CDR3 loop reads CASSPEGSGRKYYNEQFF. The CDR3 DNA reads TGTGCCAGCAGCCCCGAGGGGAGTGGGCGGAAGTACTACAATGAGCAGTTCTTC.

This clonotype was seen only once. In nucleotides, the CDR3 is TGTGCCAGCAGTTTTACGCTTAAATACGAGCAGTACTTC. It codes for CASSFTLKYEQYF. This chain links TRBV27 with TRBJ2-7, with no clear D. CDR1 is MNHEY, CDR2 SMNVEV, per germline (reference sequence). CDR3 length equals 13 residues. V dropped 3 bases and J dropped 4 bases, with 10 bases sitting between them.

This clonotype was counted ten times or more. The chain employs TRBV6-1 and TRBJ2-1, with a tentative D call TRBD1 (6 bases). Between the trimmed V and J ends, which lost 7 bases and 10 bases, there was a span of 20 bases. The germline V gene has CDR1 MNHNS and CDR2 SASEGT. This CDR3 spans 14 amino acids. The CDR3 DNA reads as TGTGCCAGCATTGGGGACACCACATCAGGGGAGCAGTTCTTC. Its translation: CASIGDTTSGEQFF.

V is TRBV6-4 and J is TRBJ1-6; D unresolved. Germline CDR1 is MRHNA and CDR2 is SNTAGT. The CDR3 sequence is 14 residues long. The ends were cut back, 5 bases at V and 0 bases at J, with 5 bases in the middle. For the CDR3, the DNA is TGTGCCAGCAGTAGCAGCTCCTATAATTCACCCCTCCACTTT. The encoded protein is CASSSSSYNSPLHF.

By frequency in the sample, this clonotype is medium-sized. The chain links TRBV10-3 to TRBJ1-6; the D gene is possibly TRBD1 (6 bases). Trimming shortened V by 6 bases and J by 3 bases, and 12 bases separated the two germline ends. CDR3 size: 15 residues. Germline CDR1 reads ENHRY; CDR2 reads SYGVKD. This CDR3 reads CAISPEGGYNSPLHF. In DNA form, the CDR3 reads TGTGCCATCAGCCCCGAGGGGGGCTATAATTCACCCCTCCACTTT.

This clonotype was counted ten times or more. This chain uses TRBV7-4 with TRBJ2-4; no reliable D call. This CDR3 has 16 residues. Germline V gene data show CDR1 as SGHVT and CDR2 as SQSDAQ. V lost 5 bases to trimming and J lost 0 bases, with 14 bases between them. The CDR3 sequence is CASSITPALAKNIQYF. The CDR3 nucleotides read TGTGCCAGCAGCATAACACCTGCCCTAGCCAAAAACATTCAGTACTTC.

This clonotype turned up a few times. This chain joins TRBV28 and TRBJ2-5, with unresolved D. CDR1 is MDHEN, CDR2 SYDVKM, per germline. CDR3 length equals 14 residues. V lost 9 bases and J 3 bases, leaving 17 bases between the germline ends. CDR3 region: CASNPGFRKETQYF. In nucleotides, the CDR3 is TGTGCCAGTAACCCAGGATTTCGGAAAGAGACCCAGTACTTC.

This chain's CDR3 is CASSLVLAGAAYEQFF. CDR3 sequence (DNA): TGTGCCAGCAGCTTAGTACTAGCGGGGGCGGCTTATGAGCAGTTCTTC. This rearrangement joins TRBV7-6 to TRBJ2-1; TRBD2 matches at 11 bases. The V gene's germline CDR1 is SGHVS and CDR2 FNYEAQ. V dropped 1 base and J dropped 8; count of bases not matched to a gene: 7. CDR3 length: 16 amino acids.

This clonotype was detected only a few times. The J gene is TRBJ2-3, the V gene TRBV7-8, with 8 bases matching TRBD2. The V gene end was trimmed by 2 bases and the J gene end by 4 bases; junction bases not matched to a gene: 5. There are 15 residues in the CDR3. CDR1 and CDR2 (germline): SGHVS, FQNEAQ. In nucleotides, the CDR3 is TGTGCCAGCAGCTTAACTAGCGGATGGTCAGATACGCAGTATTTT. Protein sequence: CASSLTSGWSDTQYF.

The chain joins TRBV11-2 to TRBJ2-1; 10 bases match TRBD2. Germline-derived CDR1 and CDR2 are SGHAT and FQNNGV. The CDR3 extends over 16 amino acids. The ends lost 6 bases at V and 5 bases at J; junction bases unmatched: 10. The CDR3 region has the DNA TGTGCCAGCAGACTATTAGCGGGGGGTACAAACAATGAGCAGTTCTTC. Protein sequence: CASRLLAGGTNNEQFF.

There are a few counts of this clonotype. The genes are TRBV6-5 and TRBJ1-4; D unresolved. From germline, CDR1 is MNHEY and CDR2 SVGAGI. The V end was cut by 5 bases, the J end by 7 bases, with 14 bases between. The CDR3 spans 14 residues. CDR3 amino acids: CASSNDRGIEKLFF. As DNA, the CDR3 is TGTGCCAGCAGTAACGACCGGGGTATTGAAAAACTGTTTTTT.

This clonotype has just a few counts. V gene TRBV6-1 combines with J gene TRBJ2-3; D is uncertain. The V and J ends lost 6 bases and 1 base respectively, with 23 bases between them. The CDR3 is made up of 18 amino acids. Germline assignment: CDR1 MNHNS and CDR2 SASEGT. The CDR3 DNA is TGTGCCAGCAGCCCCCTGACACGGATAACGGGCCGCACAGATACGCAGTATTTT. Translated, it gives CASSPLTRITGRTDTQYF.

This clonotype was detected a few times. The CDR3 coding sequence is TGTGCCAGCTCACCTTACCGGGACAGGGAGGATACGCAGTATTTT. Its protein is CASSPYRDREDTQYF. The chain joins TRBV18 to TRBJ2-3; 9 bases align to TRBD1. Germline loops: CDR1 KGHSH, CDR2 LQKENI. This CDR3 contains 15 residues. The V gene end was trimmed by 3 bases and the J gene end by 6 bases; junction bases not matched to a gene: 7. Complete variable domain (other parts from reference TRBV18 and TRBJ2-3): NAGVMQNPRHLVRRRGQEARLRCSPMKGHSHVYWYRQLPEEGLKFMVYLQKENIIDESGMPKERFSAEFPKEGPSILRIQQVVRGDSAAYFCASSPYRDREDTQYFGPGTRLTVL.

This clonotype was seen once. The chain recombines TRBV7-6 with TRBJ1-6; no definite D call. CDR1 and CDR2 (germline): SGHVS, FNYEAQ. The CDR3 is 15 residues long. V lost 0 bases, J lost 4 bases, and 7 bases lay in between. CDR3 bases: TGTGCCAGCAGCTTAGCGCTGGCGTATAATTCACCCCTCCACTTT. This encodes CASSLALAYNSPLHF.

The V and J genes are TRBV6-1 and TRBJ2-1, with 8 bases aligning to TRBD1. The germline V gene has CDR1 MNHNS and CDR2 SASEGT. The CDR3 is made up of 15 amino acids. Germline trimming cut 7 bases from V and 8 bases from J; bases unmatched to any gene: 13. DNA of the CDR3: TGTGCCAGCATGGGGGGCAGGGGGCGTTGGGATGAGCAGTTCTTC. It yields the protein CASMGGRGRWDEQFF.

This clonotype came up once. The chain combines TRBV12-3 or TRBV12-4 with TRBJ2-3; D unclear. The ends were cut back, 3 bases at V and 0 bases at J, with 10 bases in the middle. The CDR3 contains 15 residues. In DNA form, the CDR3 reads TGTGCCAGCAGTTTCTCCCCGGCCAGCACAGATACGCAGTATTTT. Its translation: CASSFSPASTDTQYF.

This clonotype has ten or more counts. The chain links TRBV5-1 to TRBJ2-7; D remains unclear. Germline V gene data show CDR1 as SGHRS and CDR2 as YFSETQ. Trimming cost V 5 bases and J 2 bases, with 11 bases left between them. There are 13 residues in the CDR3. The CDR3 nucleotides are TGCGCCAGCAGGACCCAAACAGCCTACGAGCAGTACTTC. As protein: CASRTQTAYEQYF.

The chain joins TRBV7-9 to TRBJ2-3; maybe TRBD2 (6 bases). CDR1 is SEHNR, CDR2 FQNEAQ, per germline (reference sequence). V lost 5 bases and J lost 1, with 13 bases in between. The CDR3 totals 15 residues. CDR3 sequence: CASSTRERGTDTQYF. In DNA form, the CDR3 reads TGTGCCAGCAGCACTCGTGAGCGGGGCACAGATACGCAGTATTTT.

The chain joins TRBV28 to TRBJ1-5; D possibly corresponds to TRBD1 (5 bases). In germline, CDR1 is MDHEN, CDR2 SYDVKM. V was pared by 3 bases and J by 12 bases, with 12 bases between. This CDR3 contains 12 residues. The CDR3 nucleotides are TGTGCCAGCAGTTTCCCCAGGGAGGTCCAGCATTTT. This sequence encodes CASSFPREVQHF. Full variable domain (missing parts from reference TRBV28 and TRBJ1-5): DVKVTQSSRYLVKRTGEKVFLECVQDMDHENMFWYRQDPGLGLRLIYFSYDVKMKEKGDIPEGYSVSREKKERFSLILESASTNQTSMYLCASSFPREVQHFGDGTRLSIL.

This clonotype was recorded many times. The genes are TRBV5-1 and TRBJ2-1, with D perhaps TRBD1 or TRBD2 (5 bases each). Germline CDR1 and CDR2: SGHRS and YFSETQ. This CDR3 has 16 amino acids. V shed 1 base and J shed 5 bases, with 16 bases lying between them. DNA for the CDR3: TGCGCCAGCAGCTTGTTGGTCGTCAGGGAGAACAATGAGCAGTTCTTC. Its translation is CASSLLVVRENNEQFF.

CDR3 in DNA: TGCAGTGCTAGAGAGTGGGAAATGGATACGCAGTATTTT. Protein sequence: CSAREWEMDTQYF. V usage is TRBV20-1 and J usage is TRBJ2-3, with no clear D. Germline-derived CDR1 and CDR2 are DFQATT and SNEGSKA (reference sequence). V was pared by 0 bases and J by 6 bases, with 10 bases between. The CDR3 is made up of 13 amino acids.